The 17 T cell receptor beta chains in this list originate from one sample, sequenced in a study of T cells after yellow fever vaccination. TCRdb re-called the 5' RACE reads with MiXCR, one entry per CDR3 protein. The sample includes some 160,000 distinct CDR3 sequences, approximately 6.8% of them seen just once. The sequencing used CD4+ T cells sorted from PBMCs, collected roughly 5 days after the first yellow fever vaccination. The receptor source for this set is a man between 18 and 29 years old who received the YFV17D yellow fever vaccine.

This clonotype has only a few counts. This chain joins TRBV7-9 and TRBJ2-2; 7 nucleotides align to TRBD1. V was pared by 5 bases and J by 6 bases, with 9 bases of the junction left unmatched. Per germline, CDR1 SEHNR and CDR2 FQNEAQ (reference sequence). CDR3 length equals 15 residues. CDR3 region: CASSTRQGRAGELFF. The CDR3, as DNA: TGTGCCAGCAGCACCAGACAGGGAAGGGCCGGGGAGCTGTTTTTT. The whole variable domain, remainder taken from reference TRBV7-9 and TRBJ2-2, is DTGVSQNPRHKITKRGQNVTFRCDPISEHNRLYWYRQTLGQGPEFLTYFQNEAQLEKSRLLSDRFSAERPKGSFSTLEIQRTEQGDSAMYLCASSTRQGRAGELFFGEGSRLTVL.

This clonotype was observed many times. CDR3: CASSDQGRGNEQFF. The CDR3 bases are TGTGCCAGCAGTGACCAGGGCAGGGGCAATGAGCAGTTCTTC. The V call is TRBV2, the J call TRBJ2-1, with a weak D call TRBD1 (6 bases). CDR3 length: 14 residues. Germline V CDR1 and CDR2: SNHLY, FYNNEI. V lost 3 bases and J lost 6, with 12 bases in between.

Ten or more counts support this clonotype. The V and J genes are TRBV18 and TRBJ1-1; 7 bases line up with TRBD1. Germline V gene sequence: CDR1 KGHSH, CDR2 LQKENI. The CDR3 runs 14 residues. V trimming: 3 bases; J trimming: 7 bases; junction bases outside the gene matches: 8. CDR3 sequence reads: CASSPRGTEIEAFF. The CDR3, as DNA: TGTGCCAGCTCACCCCGGGGGACAGAGATTGAAGCTTTCTTT.

The chain uses TRBV6-5 and TRBJ2-3; D remains unclear. The CDR3 extends over 13 amino acids. Deletions cut 2 bases from V and 6 bases from J, with 9 bases between. The germline gives CDR1 MNHEY, CDR2 SVGAGI. The chain's CDR3 is CASSYGFFDTQYF. CDR3 nucleotides: TGTGCCAGCAGTTACGGGTTTTTCGATACGCAGTATTTT.

This clonotype showed up just a few times. The CDR3 coding sequence is TGCGCCAGCAGCCAGACAGGGGGCTTTGAAAAACTGTTTTTT. Residues: CASSQTGGFEKLFF. This chain joins TRBV5-1 and TRBJ1-4, with 10 bases matching TRBD1. The V gene's germline CDR1 is SGHRS and CDR2 YFSETQ. The CDR3 sequence is 14 residues long. Losses at the gene ends were 4 bases for V and 7 bases for J; bases not matched to a gene: 4.

This clonotype has only one observation. A much larger clone differs by one base, so this may be a read error. The chain employs TRBV9 and TRBJ1-2; TRBD1 aligns across 7 bases. The CDR3 contains 15 residues. Germline-derived CDR1 and CDR2 are SGDLS and YYNGEE. The CDR3, as DNA: TGTGCCAGCAACGTAACGGGGACAGAGAACTATGGCTACACCTTC. This codes for CASNVTGTENYGYTF.

This clonotype has ten or more counts. The rearrangement links TRBV9 to TRBJ1-2; a weak D match, TRBD1 (6 bases). Trimming pared 2 bases from V and 8 bases from J, leaving 10 bases between. Germline loops: CDR1 SGDLS, CDR2 YYNGEE. There are 12 residues in the CDR3. The CDR3 DNA reads as TGTGCCAGCAGCGTGTCAGGGGTCGGCTACACCTTC. This encodes CASSVSGVGYTF.

This clonotype has only a few counts. The chain couples TRBV20-1 to TRBJ1-1, with D unresolved. Germline-derived CDR1 and CDR2 are DFQATT and SNEGSKA (reference sequence). The V end lost 1 base, the J end lost 5 bases, and 14 bases lay between the germline ends. The CDR3 is 14 amino acids. The CDR3 reads CSARGAAPGTEAFF. In nucleotides, the CDR3 is TGCAGTGCTAGAGGGGCGGCCCCGGGGACTGAAGCTTTCTTT.

The sample holds many counts of this clonotype. CDR3 sequence reads: CASRTGQGIGGYTF. The DNA of the CDR3 is TGTGCCAGCAGGACGGGACAGGGAATTGGGGGCTACACCTTC. V is TRBV5-8 and J is TRBJ1-2, with TRBD1 matching 9 bases. This CDR3 is built from 14 residues. The trim removed 5 bases at V and 8 bases at J, leaving 10 bases unmatched. The germline V gene has CDR1 SGHTS and CDR2 YDEGEE.

The sample holds many counts of this clonotype. V usage is TRBV10-3 and J usage is TRBJ1-5; tentatively, D is TRBD1 (5 bases). Germline V gives CDR1 ENHRY, CDR2 SYGVKD. The CDR3 sequence is 13 residues long. Trimming left V 10 bases short and J 5 bases short, with 15 bases between. This CDR3 reads CATGRRGDQPQHF. DNA of the CDR3: TGTGCCACAGGCCGACGGGGGGATCAGCCCCAGCATTTT.

The V gene is TRBV6-1, the J gene TRBJ2-3; 7 bases match TRBD1. CDR3 length: 14 amino acids. J was trimmed by 6 bases and V by 1 base; bases with no gene match: 4. Germline loops: CDR1 MNHNS, CDR2 SASEGT. As DNA, the CDR3 is TGTGCCAGCAGTGAAGGACAGGGTTCGGATACGCAGTATTTT. This translates into CASSEGQGSDTQYF.

The gene calls are TRBV7-3 and TRBJ2-5; a possible D gene is TRBD1 (6 bases). The CDR3 spans 15 residues. CDR1 and CDR2 (germline): SGHTA, FQGTGA. Deletions cut 5 bases from V and 2 bases from J, with 15 bases between. This chain's CDR3 is CASSPQRGWQETQYF. The CDR3 DNA reads TGTGCCAGCAGCCCCCAGAGGGGGTGGCAAGAGACCCAGTACTTC.

The chain is built from TRBV12-3 or TRBV12-4 and TRBJ1-1, with D possibly TRBD1 on 5 matching bases. Trimming removed 8 bases from V and 1 base from J, with 23 bases in between. The CDR3 totals 17 residues. The CDR3 nucleotides read TGTGCCAGCGGGGGGTCTGGGGTCCAGGCGACGAACACTGAAGCTTTCTTT. Protein sequence: CASGGSGVQATNTEAFF.

This clonotype has just a few counts. The chain joins TRBV6-2 or TRBV6-3 to TRBJ2-7; D is perhaps TRBD1 (6 bases). The V gene lost 5 bases and the J gene lost 0 bases, with 14 bases spanning the gap. The CDR3 sequence is 15 residues long. CDR1 and CDR2 from the germline V gene are MNHEY and SVGEGT. Here the CDR3 DNA reads TGTGCCAGCAGTCTTACGGCCAGGGGCTCCTACGAGCAGTACTTC. Its protein product is CASSLTARGSYEQYF.

This clonotype showed up many times. J is TRBJ1-2 and V is TRBV9, with D possibly matching TRBD1 (5 bases). V lost 0 bases, J lost 8 bases, and 17 bases lay in between. The CDR3 length is 15 residues. Germline V gene sequence: CDR1 SGDLS, CDR2 YYNGEE. The CDR3 reads CASSVDLDTLGGYTF. In nucleotides, the CDR3 is TGTGCCAGCAGCGTAGACCTGGACACTCTAGGAGGCTACACCTTC.

This clonotype was seen ten or more times. The rearrangement joins TRBV24-1 to TRBJ1-2, with D hard to call. V lost 5 bases and J 6 bases, leaving 6 bases between the germline ends. The CDR3 is 11 residues long. Germline loops: CDR1 KGHDR, CDR2 SFDVKD. The CDR3 reads CATSVNNGYTF. The CDR3, as DNA: TGTGCCACCAGTGTTAATAATGGCTACACCTTC.

The chain links TRBV28 to TRBJ1-2; D is uncertain. V lost 3 bases, J lost 7 bases, and 12 bases lay in between. The CDR3 has 13 residues. The germline V gene encodes CDR1 MDHEN and CDR2 SYDVKM. The CDR3 coding sequence is TGTGCCAGCAGTTTGTCCGCGTCGGGTGGCTACACCTTC. It is translated as CASSLSASGGYTF.